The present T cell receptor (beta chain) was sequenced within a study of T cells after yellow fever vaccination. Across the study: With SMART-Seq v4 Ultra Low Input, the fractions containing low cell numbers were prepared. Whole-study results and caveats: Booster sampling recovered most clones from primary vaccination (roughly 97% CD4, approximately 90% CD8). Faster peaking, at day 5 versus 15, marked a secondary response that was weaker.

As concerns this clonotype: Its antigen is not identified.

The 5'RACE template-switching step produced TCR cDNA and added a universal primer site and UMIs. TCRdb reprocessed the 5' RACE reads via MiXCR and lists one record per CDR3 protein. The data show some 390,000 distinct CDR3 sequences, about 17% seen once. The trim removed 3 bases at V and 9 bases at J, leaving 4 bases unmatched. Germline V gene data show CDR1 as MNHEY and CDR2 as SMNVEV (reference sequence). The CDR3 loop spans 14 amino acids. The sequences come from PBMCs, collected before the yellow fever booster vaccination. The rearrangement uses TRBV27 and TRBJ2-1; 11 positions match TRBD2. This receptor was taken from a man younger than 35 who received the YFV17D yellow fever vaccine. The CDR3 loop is CASSLLAGGVEQFF. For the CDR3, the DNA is TGTGCCAGCAGTTTGCTAGCGGGGGGCGTTGAGCAGTTCTTC.